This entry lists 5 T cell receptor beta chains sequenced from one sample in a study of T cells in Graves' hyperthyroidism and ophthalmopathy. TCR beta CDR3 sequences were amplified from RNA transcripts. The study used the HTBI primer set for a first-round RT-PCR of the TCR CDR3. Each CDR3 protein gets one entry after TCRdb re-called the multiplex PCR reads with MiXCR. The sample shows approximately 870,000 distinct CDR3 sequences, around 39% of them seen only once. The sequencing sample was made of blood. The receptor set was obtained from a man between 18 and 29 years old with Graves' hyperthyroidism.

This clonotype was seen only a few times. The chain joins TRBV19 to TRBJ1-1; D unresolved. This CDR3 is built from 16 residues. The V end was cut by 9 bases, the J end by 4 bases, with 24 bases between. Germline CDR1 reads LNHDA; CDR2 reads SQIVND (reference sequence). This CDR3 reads CASSFSPGEILTEAFF. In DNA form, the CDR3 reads TGTGCCAGCAGCTTTTCCCCGGGAGAGATTCTCACTGAAGCTTTCTTT.

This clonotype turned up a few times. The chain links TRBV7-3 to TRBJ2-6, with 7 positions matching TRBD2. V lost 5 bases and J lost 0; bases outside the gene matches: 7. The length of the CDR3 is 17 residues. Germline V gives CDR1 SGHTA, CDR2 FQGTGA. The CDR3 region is CASSTLAGPSGANVLTF. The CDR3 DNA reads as TGTGCCAGCAGCACTTTAGCGGGTCCCTCTGGGGCCAACGTCCTGACTTTC.

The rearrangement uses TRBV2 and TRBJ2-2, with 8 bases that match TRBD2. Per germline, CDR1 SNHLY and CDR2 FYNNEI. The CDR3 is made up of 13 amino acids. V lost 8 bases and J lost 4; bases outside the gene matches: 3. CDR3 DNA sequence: TGTGCCAGCGCACTAGCGGTCACCGGGGAGCTGTTTTTT. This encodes CASALAVTGELFF.

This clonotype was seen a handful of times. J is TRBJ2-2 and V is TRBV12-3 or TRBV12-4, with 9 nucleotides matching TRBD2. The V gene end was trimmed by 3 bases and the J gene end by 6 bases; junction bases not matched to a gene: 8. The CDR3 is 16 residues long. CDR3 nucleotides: TGTGCCAGCAGTTTGGTTGCGGGAGGGCCGGCCGGGGAGCTGTTTTTT. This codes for CASSLVAGGPAGELFF.

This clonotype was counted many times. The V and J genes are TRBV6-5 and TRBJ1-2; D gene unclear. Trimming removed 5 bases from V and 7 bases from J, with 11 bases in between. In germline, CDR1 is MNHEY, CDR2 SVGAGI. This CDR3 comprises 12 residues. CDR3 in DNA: TGTGCCAGCAGTAACCTTCCGAGTGGCTACACCTTC. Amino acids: CASSNLPSGYTF.